The 26 T cell receptor beta chains below come from one sample, sequenced in a study of T cells in Graves' hyperthyroidism and ophthalmopathy. Regions amplified from RNA transcripts were the TCR beta CDR3 regions. With the HTBI primer set, the TCR CDR3 went through a first round of RT-PCR. TCRdb called the multiplex PCR reads again in MiXCR, with one record for every CDR3 protein. The table records 300,000 or so distinct CDR3 sequences, approximately 18% of them present only once. Input material: blood. The receptors were sampled from a woman aged 45-60 years with Graves' hyperthyroidism.

This clonotype has at least ten counts. The chain links TRBV2 to TRBJ1-2; D is unresolved. The CDR3 runs to 13 residues. Looked up from germline, CDR1 is SNHLY and CDR2 is FYNNEI. Trimming removed 0 bases at V and 4 bases at J, with 6 bases between. CDR3 sequence reads: CASSEARGYGYTF. Here the CDR3 DNA reads TGTGCCAGCAGTGAAGCTCGCGGCTATGGCTACACCTTC. Full variable domain (remainder filled in from reference TRBV2 and TRBJ1-2): EPEVTQTPSHQVTQMGQEVILRCVPISNHLYFYWYRQILGQKVEFLVSFYNNEISEKSEIFDDQFSVERPDGSNFTLKIRSTKLEDSAMYFCASSEARGYGYTFGSGTRLTVV.

There are many counts of this clonotype. The V and J genes are TRBV12-3 or TRBV12-4 and TRBJ1-5; a possible D gene is TRBD1 (6 bases). V lost 10 bases, J lost 7 bases, and 14 bases lay in between. This CDR3 has 12 residues. This chain's CDR3 is CATTRGEQPQHF. In DNA form, the CDR3 reads TGTGCCACGACGAGGGGGGAGCAGCCCCAGCATTTT.

On this clonotype: This likely comes from a read error, as the CDR3 has no conserved phenylalanine or tryptophan at its end. This CDR3 reads CATNKRGPNTEAFL. The CDR3 nucleotides are TGTGCCACCAATAAGAGGGGGCCGAACACTGAAGCTTTCCTT. This chain connects TRBV15 to TRBJ1-1; 7 bases agree with TRBD1. This CDR3 comprises 14 residues. After removal of 7 bases from V and 1 base from J, the junction contained 6 bases not matched to a gene. Germline V gene lookup returns CDR1 LNHNV and CDR2 YYDKDF (reference sequence).

The chain carries TRBV10-1 and TRBJ2-7, with D possibly being TRBD1 (5 bases). The V and J ends lost 3 bases and 2 bases respectively, with 8 bases between them. This CDR3 spans 13 amino acids. Germline values: CDR1 WNHNN, CDR2 SYGVQD (reference sequence). CDR3 amino acids: CASSEDRPYEQYV. The CDR3 DNA follows: TGCGCCAGCAGTGAAGACAGACCCTACGAGCAGTACGTC.

This clonotype was recorded many times. This chain uses TRBV2 with TRBJ2-1; D unclear. The CDR3 spans 15 residues. CDR1 is SNHLY and CDR2 is FYNNEI in the germline V gene. Trimming shortened V by 1 base and J by 4 bases, and 11 bases separated the two germline ends. DNA of the CDR3: TGTGCCAGCAGTGAAGGCTACCTGGTTTACAATGAGCAGTTCTTC. Translating it yields CASSEGYLVYNEQFF.

This clonotype appeared a few times. CDR3 sequence: CASSQGRGRTYEQYF. CDR3 DNA: TGTGCCAGCAGCCAGGGGAGAGGGCGGACCTACGAGCAGTACTTC. V is TRBV4-2 and J is TRBJ2-7, with D perhaps matching TRBD2 (5 bases). Looked up from germline, CDR1 is LGHNA and CDR2 is YNFKEQ. The CDR3 sequence is 15 residues long. V dropped 3 bases and J dropped 2 bases, with 14 bases sitting between them.

This clonotype was seen just once. A read error may explain this, as a much larger clone is one base away. The chain carries TRBV29-1 and TRBJ2-7; tentatively, D is TRBD1 or TRBD2 (5 bases each). The CDR3 extends over 11 amino acids. V was trimmed by 6 bases and J by 4 bases, leaving 10 bases between them. Germline values: CDR1 SQVTM, CDR2 ANQGSEA. In DNA, the CDR3 is TGCAGCGTCCAAGAGGGGTACGAGCAGTACTTC. This codes for CSVQEGYEQYF.

This clonotype occurred a few times. The rearrangement links TRBV18 to TRBJ1-5, with D possibly matching TRBD1 (6 bases). CDR1 is KGHSH, CDR2 LQKENI, per germline. V lost 3 bases and J 2 bases, leaving 14 bases between the germline ends. This CDR3 spans 16 amino acids. The CDR3 DNA follows: TGTGCCAGCTCACCGGGGTCAGGGGAGGGCAATCAGCCCCAGCATTTT. As protein: CASSPGSGEGNQPQHF.

Many counts were recorded for this clonotype. V and J are TRBV7-9 and TRBJ2-1; 10 nucleotides line up with TRBD1. Germline V gene sequence: CDR1 SEHNR, CDR2 FQNEAQ (reference sequence). The CDR3 sequence is 17 residues long. Trimming took 4 bases from V and 10 from J; bases not matched to a gene: 16. CDR3 in amino acids: CASSSSSRDRGLREQFF. CDR3 bases: TGTGCCAGCAGCTCCTCCTCCCGGGACAGGGGTCTTAGGGAGCAGTTCTTC.

This clonotype has ten or more counts. The chain couples TRBV12-3 or TRBV12-4 to TRBJ2-3, with D possibly being TRBD1 or TRBD2 (5 bases each). The CDR3 is made up of 16 amino acids. Trimming cost V 5 bases and J 0 bases, with 15 bases left between them. DNA for the CDR3: TGTGCCAGCAGTCCTCCGGGACGCCATAGCACAGATACGCAGTATTTT. Translated: CASSPPGRHSTDTQYF.

With regard to this clonotype: A much bigger clone sits one base away, suggesting this may be a read error. This chain uses TRBV27 with TRBJ2-3, with 8 nucleotides matching TRBD2. V shed 5 bases, J shed 4 bases, and the junction held 8 bases outside the gene matches. Germline V gene data show CDR1 as MNHEY and CDR2 as SMNVEV (reference sequence). This CDR3 contains 15 residues. The CDR3 protein is CASSDPAGAADTQYF. The CDR3 DNA reads as TGTGCCAGCAGTGACCCAGCGGGAGCGGCAGATACGCAGTATTTT.

The table lists this clonotype with a few counts. The rearrangement uses TRBV9 and TRBJ2-5, with 7 nucleotides matching TRBD2. Germline lookup yields CDR1 SGDLS and CDR2 YYNGEE. The junction had 8 bases not matched to a gene; V was cut back by 1 base and J by 2 bases. The CDR3 runs to 16 residues. CDR3: CASSVTAGVYQETQYF. The CDR3 coding sequence is TGTGCCAGCAGCGTAACGGCGGGAGTATATCAAGAGACCCAGTACTTC. Full variable domain (missing parts from reference TRBV9 and TRBJ2-5): DSGVTQTPKHLITATGQRVTLRCSPRSGDLSVYWYQQSLDQGLQFLIQYYNGEERAKGNILERFSAQQFPDLHSELNLSSLELGDSALYFCASSVTAGVYQETQYFGPGTRLLVL.

The CDR3 sequence is CASSYLKVGNEQFF. The DNA for the CDR3 is TGTGCCAGCAGCTACCTCAAGGTTGGTAATGAGCAGTTCTTC. J is TRBJ2-1 and V is TRBV7-9; D not resolved. The V end lost 4 bases, the J end lost 7 bases, and 14 bases lay between the germline ends. This CDR3 region has 14 residues. In germline, CDR1 is SEHNR, CDR2 FQNEAQ (reference sequence).

This sequence joins TRBV5-1 and TRBJ2-7; no clear D gene. Germline V CDR1 and CDR2: SGHRS, YFSETQ. This CDR3 contains 13 residues. The V gene lost 5 bases and the J gene lost 6 bases, with 15 bases spanning the gap. The CDR3: CASSSRLGLEQYF. The CDR3 nucleotides are TGCGCCAGCAGTTCACGCTTGGGTCTCGAGCAGTACTTC.

The sample holds many counts of this clonotype. The chain is built from TRBV27 and TRBJ2-1; D possibly uses TRBD1 or TRBD2 (5 bases each). Germline CDR1 reads MNHEY; CDR2 reads SMNVEV (reference sequence). The V end was cut by 3 bases, the J end by 0 bases, with 12 bases between. This CDR3 is 16 amino acids long. In nucleotides, the CDR3 is TGTGCCAGCAGTTTTTCGGCAGGGAGCTCCTACAATGAGCAGTTCTTC. This codes for CASSFSAGSSYNEQFF.

The chain combines TRBV9 with TRBJ2-3, with D possibly TRBD1 on 6 matching bases. The CDR3 extends over 16 amino acids. V lost 3 bases to trimming and J lost 2 bases, with 16 bases between them. CDR1 and CDR2 from the germline V gene are SGDLS and YYNGEE. The CDR3 bases are TGTGCCAGCAGCGAACAGGGTGTAGGAAACACAGATACGCAGTATTTT. This codes for CASSEQGVGNTDTQYF.

This clonotype was observed a single time. An end of the junction differs from the germline gene, which may be a read error. The V and J genes are TRBV6-1 and TRBJ2-1, with 9 bases identical to TRBD2. Germline V gene data show CDR1 as MNHNS and CDR2 as SASEGT. This CDR3 is built from 16 residues. CDR3 sequence: CATSDRLAGEAYEQFF. The CDR3, as DNA: TGTGCCACCAGTGATCGCTTAGCGGGAGAAGCGTATGAGCAGTTCTTC.

In its sample, this clonotype was seen many times. The chain recombines TRBV6-6 with TRBJ1-2; 8 bases match TRBD1. Germline loops: CDR1 MNHNY, CDR2 SVGAGI (reference sequence). V lost 2 bases, J lost 8 bases, and 7 bases stayed unmatched. The CDR3 runs to 14 residues. The CDR3 DNA is TGTGCCAGCAGTTACGCAGGGACAGGAAACGGCTACACCTTC. This translates into CASSYAGTGNGYTF.

This clonotype was counted at least ten times. This chain joins TRBV7-8 and TRBJ1-2; 9 bases line up with TRBD1. Per germline, CDR1 SGHVS and CDR2 FQNEAQ. The CDR3 length is 20 residues. V lost 0 bases and J lost 4; bases outside the gene matches: 18. The CDR3 DNA reads TGTGCCAGCAGCTTAGCTTATCCGTCCGGGACAGGGAGCGGTGGCTATGGCTACACCTTC. Amino acids: CASSLAYPSGTGSGGYGYTF.

In the case of this clonotype: A much larger clone lies a single base off, so this may be a read error. The chain is built from TRBV3-1 and TRBJ1-3; possible D gene TRBD1, 6 bases. The germline gives CDR1 LGHDT, CDR2 YNNKEL (reference sequence). This CDR3 is 16 amino acids long. V was cut by 4 bases and J by 0 bases, with 13 bases left in between. As DNA, the CDR3 is TGTGCCAGCAGCCGAACAGGGCGGAGCTCTGGAAACACCATATATTTT. The encoded protein is CASSRTGRSSGNTIYF.

The chain recombines TRBV12-3 or TRBV12-4 with TRBJ2-1; TRBD2 aligns across 14 bases. This CDR3 comprises 15 residues. The V gene end was trimmed by 6 bases and the J gene end by 7 bases; junction bases not matched to a gene: 5. The CDR3: CASRRLAGGGNEQFF. CDR3 bases: TGTGCCAGCAGACGACTAGCGGGAGGGGGGAATGAGCAGTTCTTC.

The chain links TRBV30 to TRBJ1-1; D is unresolved. This CDR3 comprises 11 residues. The V gene's germline CDR1 is GTSNPN and CDR2 SVGIG (reference sequence). Trimming took 0 bases from V and 8 from J, leaving 7 bases between them. The CDR3 is CAWSVFGEAFF. The CDR3 DNA is TGTGCCTGGAGTGTATTTGGCGAAGCTTTCTTT.

This clonotype was counted between two and nine times. The chain joins TRBV14 to TRBJ1-2; possibly TRBD1 for D (6 bases). Germline V gene data show CDR1 as SGHDN and CDR2 as FVKESK. Deletions cut 4 bases from V and 8 bases from J, with 11 bases between. CDR3 length equals 12 residues. CDR3 protein: CASSPFGGGYTF. CDR3 in DNA: TGTGCCAGCAGCCCTTTCGGGGGCGGCTACACCTTC.

In its sample, this clonotype was seen many times. This chain connects TRBV7-2 to TRBJ2-7; 7 bases align to TRBD2. This CDR3 region has 16 residues. Germline trimming cut 4 bases from V and 0 bases from J; bases unmatched to any gene: 9. The germline V gene encodes CDR1 SGHTA and CDR2 FQGNSA. The CDR3 spells CASSSSAGGSSYEQYF. In DNA, the CDR3 is TGTGCCAGCAGCTCCTCCGCGGGCGGGAGCTCCTACGAGCAGTACTTC.

Points on this clonotype: It may be a read error: a sequence one base away is much more abundant. This chain links TRBV3-1 with TRBJ1-1; D ambiguous. Germline V gives CDR1 LGHDT, CDR2 YNNKEL (reference sequence). The CDR3 runs 14 residues. In nucleotides, the CDR3 is TGTGTCAGCAGCCCCTTTCATGAGAACACTGAAGCTTTCTTT. Residues: CVSSPFHENTEAFF.

The chain is built from TRBV5-5 and TRBJ2-7, with D possibly being TRBD2 (5 bases). This CDR3 spans 15 amino acids. The germline gives CDR1 SGHKS, CDR2 YYEKEE (reference sequence). Trimming stripped 0 bases from V and 1 base from J, with 11 bases between. CDR3 nucleotides: TGTGCCAGCAGCTTGGCGGGGATTGTATCCTACGAGCAGTACGTC. Translated, it gives CASSLAGIVSYEQYV.